The rows below give T cell receptor beta chains drawn from one sample of a study of T-cell memory formation after mild COVID-19. From the 5' RACE reads, TCRdb called clonotypes with MiXCR, one entry per CDR3 protein. The sample records fewer than 350,000 distinct CDR3 sequences, about 16% being singletons. Sequences were obtained from PBMCs or a T cell subset sorted from them (not recorded which). All receptors come from a man younger than 35 who had mild COVID-19 (a few samples of this study predate the infection). Cell type and time point are not known. Both conserved end residues are part of each CDR3. D genes are given only for firm matches. Clone size is stated in some rows and not others, as once, few, many or a class when expanded.

v_gene	d_gene	abundance	j_gene	CDR3aa	CDR3nt
TRBV6-5	-	few	TRBJ1-5	CASSSGHGQPQHF	TGTGCCAGCTCCTCGGGGCATGGTCAGCCCCAGCATTTT
TRBV7-9	TRBD2	few	TRBJ2-7	CASSPGTSGSNEQYF	TGTGCCAGCAGCCCGGGGACTAGCGGGTCCAACGAGCAGTACTTC
TRBV4-3	-	few	TRBJ2-7	CASSQDPRTRTYEQYF	TGCGCCAGCAGCCAAGATCCACGGACTCGTACCTACGAGCAGTACTTC
TRBV10-3	-	few	TRBJ2-2	CAISESTGETGELFF	TGTGCCATCAGTGAGTCGACCGGGGAGACCGGGGAGCTGTTTTTT
TRBV6-5	-	-	TRBJ1-6	CASSPTGPNSPLHF	TGTGCCAGCAGCCCGACAGGCCCCAATTCACCCCTCCACTTT
TRBV20-1	-	few	TRBJ1-2	CSAHGGIGYTF	TGCAGTGCTCATGGCGGGATTGGCTACACCTTC
TRBV5-1	-	-	TRBJ1-2	CASSLASGESEGYTF	TGCGCCAGCAGCTTGGCCTCCGGGGAGTCGGAAGGCTACACCTTC
TRBV7-9	TRBD1	-	TRBJ2-7	CASSFTGTGGEQYF	TGTGCCAGCAGCTTTACCGGGACAGGGGGTGAGCAGTACTTC
TRBV5-5	-	-	TRBJ1-4	CASSLATLEKLFF	TGTGCCAGCAGCTTGGCCACCTTAGAAAAACTGTTTTTT
TRBV27	-	-	TRBJ2-3	CASSRSGRGADTQYF	TGTGCCAGCAGTAGGAGCGGGCGAGGGGCGGATACGCAGTATTTT
TRBV5-6	-	few	TRBJ2-3	CASSWMGEVATDTQYF	TGTGCCAGCAGCTGGATGGGGGAGGTCGCGACAGATACGCAGTATTTT
TRBV29-1	-	few	TRBJ2-5	CSVGNQETQYF	TGCAGCGTTGGAAACCAAGAGACCCAGTACTTC
TRBV6-5	-	-	TRBJ2-3	CASSYGAGTDTQYF	TGTGCCAGCAGTTACGGGGCGGGCACAGATACGCAGTATTTT
TRBV6-5	-	once	TRBJ1-4	CASSPSRDLSWKLFF	TGTGCCAGCAGTCCGTCCCGGGACCTAAGTTGGAAACTGTTTTTT
TRBV9	TRBD1	many	TRBJ2-7	CAREGDSYGYYEQYF	TGTGCCAGGGAAGGGGACAGCTATGGATACTACGAGCAGTACTTC
TRBV6-2/TRBV6-3	-	-	TRBJ2-7	CASTNLGYEQYF	TGTGCCAGCACCAACCTGGGCTACGAGCAGTACTTC
TRBV28	TRBD2	-	TRBJ2-3	CASLGLGEYTQYF	TGTGCCAGCCTCGGACTAGGGGAGTATACGCAGTATTTT
TRBV11-2	-	-	TRBJ2-3	CASSLKPTDTQYF	TGTGCCAGCAGCCTCAAACCCACAGATACGCAGTATTTT
TRBV28	TRBD2	-	TRBJ2-5	CASSPGLVGMEETQYF	TGTGCCAGCAGTCCCGGACTAGTTGGGATGGAAGAGACCCAGTACTTC
TRBV5-1	TRBD2	few	TRBJ2-3	CASSFGTSGGFYTQYF	TGCGCCAGCAGTTTTGGGACTAGCGGGGGATTTTATACGCAGTATTTT
TRBV7-2	-	-	TRBJ1-5	CASSLVSDMNQPQHF	TGTGCCAGCAGCTTAGTATCGGACATGAATCAGCCCCAGCATTTT
TRBV10-3	-	-	TRBJ1-1	CAISVGYTRSSFF	TGTGCCATCAGTGTTGGGTATACGAGATCCTCTTTCTTT
TRBV20-1	-	few	TRBJ1-6	CSARAENSPLHF	TGCAGTGCAAGGGCGGAGAATTCACCCCTCCACTTT
TRBV6-1	-	-	TRBJ2-2	CASRLDTNTGELFF	TGTGCCAGCAGGTTGGACACGAACACCGGGGAGCTGTTTTTT
TRBV7-3	TRBD1	-	TRBJ2-1	CASSPTGGAGNEQFF	TGTGCCAGCAGCCCCACAGGGGGCGCGGGCAATGAGCAGTTCTTC
TRBV7-2	-	many	TRBJ1-1	CASSADMNTEAFF	TGTGCCAGCAGCGCAGACATGAACACTGAAGCTTTCTTT
TRBV7-7	-	-	TRBJ2-5	CASSLDGGEETQYF	TGTGCCAGCAGCTTAGACGGGGGAGAAGAGACCCAGTACTTC
TRBV12-3/TRBV12-4	-	-	TRBJ1-1	CASSFTLTGGTEAFF	TGTGCCAGCAGTTTTACCTTAACAGGTGGCACTGAAGCTTTCTTT
TRBV5-1	TRBD1	many	TRBJ2-4	CASSLVGQNIQYF	TGCGCCAGCAGCTTGGTGGGACAGAACATTCAGTACTTC
TRBV29-1	TRBD2	-	TRBJ2-1	CSVEGLQFF	TGCAGCGTTGAGGGACTACAGTTCTTC
TRBV23-1	TRBD1	few	TRBJ2-7	CASSRGPGASYEQYF	TGCGCCAGCAGCAGGGGGCCGGGGGCCTCCTACGAGCAGTACTTC